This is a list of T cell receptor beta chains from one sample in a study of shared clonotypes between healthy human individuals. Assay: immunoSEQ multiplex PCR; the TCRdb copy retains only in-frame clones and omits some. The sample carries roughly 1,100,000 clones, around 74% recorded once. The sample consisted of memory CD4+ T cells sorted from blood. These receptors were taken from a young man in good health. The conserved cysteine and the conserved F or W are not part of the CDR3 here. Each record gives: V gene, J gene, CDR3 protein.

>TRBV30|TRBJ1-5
AWSLTGGNQPQH
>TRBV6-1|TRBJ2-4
AIGQYGIQY
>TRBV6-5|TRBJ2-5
ASSLRPSETQY
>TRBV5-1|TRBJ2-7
ASSPTSVGEQY
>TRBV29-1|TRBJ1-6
SVRDEESPLH
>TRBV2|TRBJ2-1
ASKLAGVAYNEQF
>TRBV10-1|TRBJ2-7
ASSGNRHGEQY
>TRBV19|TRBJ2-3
ASSPTGGILDTQY
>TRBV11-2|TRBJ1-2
ASSSRGGDYGYT
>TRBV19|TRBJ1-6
ASQREGTNSPLH
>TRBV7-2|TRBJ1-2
ASSPRQGSGYGYT
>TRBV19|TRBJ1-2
ASSIGDGHNYGYT
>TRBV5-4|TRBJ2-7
ASSLGLREGEQY
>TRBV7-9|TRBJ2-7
ASSLAGQGYEQY
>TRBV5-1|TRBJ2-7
ASSETGVFEQY
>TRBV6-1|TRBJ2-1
ASTDEYEQF
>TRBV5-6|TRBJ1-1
ASSLDLGGNTEAF
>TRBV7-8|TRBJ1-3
ASSLGTQSGNTIY
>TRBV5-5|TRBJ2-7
ASSLAGTAAYEQY
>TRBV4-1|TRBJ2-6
ASNLGSSGANVLT
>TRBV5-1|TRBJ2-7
ASSFGTSGRADSSEQY
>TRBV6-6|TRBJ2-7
ASSLLAGPHEQY
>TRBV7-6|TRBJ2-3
ASSLNSRDTQY
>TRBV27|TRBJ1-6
ASKDSTNYNSPLH
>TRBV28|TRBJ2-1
ASSLGRGGIDEQF
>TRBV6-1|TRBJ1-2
ASRSTTNYGYT
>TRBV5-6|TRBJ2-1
ASSYSGEQF
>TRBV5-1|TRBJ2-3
ASSGRTGYTDTQY
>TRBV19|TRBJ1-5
ASSTSSGPQH